One sample yielded the 9 T cell receptor beta chains listed below, sequenced in a study of T cells in Graves' hyperthyroidism and ophthalmopathy. The investigators amplified TCR beta CDR3 regions from RNA transcripts. RT-PCR in the first round (using the HTBI primer set) targeted the TCR CDR3. TCRdb reanalysed the multiplex PCR reads using MiXCR and keeps one entry per CDR3 protein. The sample gives about 540,000 distinct CDR3 sequences, roughly 46% of which show up once; 8.2% is in the top ten. Sequencing input: peripheral blood or thyroid tissue (not recorded which). These TCRs come from a woman in her late teens or twenties with Graves' hyperthyroidism.

The chain combines TRBV5-4 with TRBJ2-7; TRBD2 aligns across 13 bases. Germline CDR1 SGHNT, CDR2 YYREEE (reference sequence). This CDR3 is 15 amino acids long. The junction had 10 bases not matched to a gene; V was cut back by 6 bases and J by 7 bases. The CDR3 spells CASTDELAGGIEQYF. CDR3 in DNA: TGTGCCAGCACCGATGAACTAGCGGGAGGGATTGAGCAGTACTTC.

The chain employs TRBV6-6 and TRBJ1-4; weak D call: TRBD1 (6 bases). V lost 0 bases to trimming and J lost 5 bases, with 7 bases between them. The V gene's germline CDR1 is MNHNY and CDR2 SVGAGI (reference sequence). The CDR3 has 14 amino acids. In DNA form, the CDR3 reads TGTGCCAGCAGTTACTCACAGGGCAATGAAAAACTGTTTTTT. Protein sequence: CASSYSQGNEKLFF.

The chain couples TRBV12-3 or TRBV12-4 to TRBJ1-3; 7 nucleotides match TRBD1. The CDR3 length is 14 residues. V lost 4 bases and J lost 4; bases outside the gene matches: 4. DNA of the CDR3: TGTGCCAGCAGTTCTGCAGGGGGAGGAAACACCATATATTTT. Its translation: CASSSAGGGNTIYF.

V is TRBV15 and J is TRBJ1-2; D uncertain. Germline V lookup: CDR1 LNHNV, CDR2 YYDKDF (reference sequence). CDR3 length equals 16 residues. Trimming removed 3 bases at V and 3 bases at J, with 17 bases between. The CDR3 DNA follows: TGTGCCACCAGCAGTGAAGGGAGGGCCCCTTACTATGGCTACACCTTC. Encoded protein: CATSSEGRAPYYGYTF.

The table lists this clonotype with many counts. The rearrangement joins TRBV19 to TRBJ1-6; maybe TRBD1 (6 bases). V lost 7 bases to trimming and J lost 10 bases, with 14 bases between them. CDR1 and CDR2 (germline): LNHDA, SQIVND (reference sequence). The CDR3 runs to 13 residues. This chain's CDR3 is CASKWQGRSPLHF. For the CDR3, the DNA is TGTGCCAGTAAATGGCAGGGGAGGTCACCCCTCCACTTT.

The rearrangement joins TRBV29-1 to TRBJ1-1; maybe TRBD1 (6 bases). Germline CDR1 SQVTM, CDR2 ANQGSEA. V lost 0 bases and J 7 bases, leaving 9 bases between the germline ends. CDR3 size: 12 residues. CDR3 sequence: CSVEDQGNEAFF. Written as DNA, the CDR3 is TGCAGCGTTGAAGACCAGGGGAATGAAGCTTTCTTT.

The chain joins TRBV20-1 to TRBJ1-6; the D is unclear. The CDR3 contains 15 residues. The V gene lost 5 bases and the J gene lost 0 bases, with 11 bases spanning the gap. Germline CDR1 reads DFQATT; CDR2 reads SNEGSKA (reference sequence). CDR3 region: CSAENDFSYNSPLHF. CDR3 in DNA: TGCAGTGCTGAAAACGACTTCTCCTATAATTCACCCCTCCACTTT.

This clonotype was seen repeatedly, ten times or more. The CDR3 sequence is CASSAGQYTFF. CDR3 bases: TGTGCCAGTAGTGCGGGACAGTACACTTTCTTT. V and J are TRBV19 and TRBJ1-1; TRBD1 agrees at 7 bases. Germline V lookup: CDR1 LNHDA, CDR2 SQIVND (reference sequence). There are 11 residues in the CDR3. Unmatched junction bases numbered 6, after V lost 5 bases and J lost 12 bases.

This clonotype was seen only a few times. The junction shows a germline mismatch at one end, possibly a read error. The CDR3 reads CASSRTVFSGNTIYF. The CDR3 nucleotides read TGCGCCAGCAGCCGGACTGTGTTCTCTGGAAACACCATATATTTT. The chain joins TRBV7-3 to TRBJ1-3; D gene uncertain. This CDR3 region has 15 residues. CDR1 SGHTA and CDR2 FQGTGA come from the germline V gene.